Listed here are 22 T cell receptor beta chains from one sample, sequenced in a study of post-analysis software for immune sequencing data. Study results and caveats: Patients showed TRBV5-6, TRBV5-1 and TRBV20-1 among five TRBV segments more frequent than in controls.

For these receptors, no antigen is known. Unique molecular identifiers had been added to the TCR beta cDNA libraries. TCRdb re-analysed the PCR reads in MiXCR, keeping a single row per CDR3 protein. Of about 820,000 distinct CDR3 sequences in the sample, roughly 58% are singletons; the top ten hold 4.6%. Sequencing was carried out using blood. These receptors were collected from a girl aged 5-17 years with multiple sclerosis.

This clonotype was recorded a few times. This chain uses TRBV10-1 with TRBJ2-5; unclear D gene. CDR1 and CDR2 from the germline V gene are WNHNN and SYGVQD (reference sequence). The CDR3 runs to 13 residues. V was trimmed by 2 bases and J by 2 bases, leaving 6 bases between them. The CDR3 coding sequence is TGCGCCAGCAGTGAGGGTGATCAAGAGACCCAGTACTTC. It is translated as CASSEGDQETQYF.

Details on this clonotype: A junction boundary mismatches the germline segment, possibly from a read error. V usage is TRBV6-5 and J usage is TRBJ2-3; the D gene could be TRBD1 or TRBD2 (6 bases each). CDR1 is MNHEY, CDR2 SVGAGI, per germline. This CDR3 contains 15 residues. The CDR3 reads CASSRGTSATDTQYF. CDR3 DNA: TGTGCCAGCAGTCGCGGGACATCAGCAACAGATACCCAGTATTTT.

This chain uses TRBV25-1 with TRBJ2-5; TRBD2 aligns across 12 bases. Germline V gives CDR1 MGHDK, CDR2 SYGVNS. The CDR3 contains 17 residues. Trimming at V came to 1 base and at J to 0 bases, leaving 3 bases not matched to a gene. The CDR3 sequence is CASSESLAGGDQETQYF. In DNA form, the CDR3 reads TGTGCCAGCAGTGAATCTCTAGCGGGGGGGGACCAAGAGACCCAGTACTTC.

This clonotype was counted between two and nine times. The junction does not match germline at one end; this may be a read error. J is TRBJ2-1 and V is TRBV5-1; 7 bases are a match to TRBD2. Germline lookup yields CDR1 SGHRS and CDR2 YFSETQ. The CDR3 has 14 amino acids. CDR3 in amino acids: CASSGTGSYNEQFF. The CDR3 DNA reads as TGTGCCAGCAGCGGGACGGGGTCCTACAATGAGCAGTTCTTC.

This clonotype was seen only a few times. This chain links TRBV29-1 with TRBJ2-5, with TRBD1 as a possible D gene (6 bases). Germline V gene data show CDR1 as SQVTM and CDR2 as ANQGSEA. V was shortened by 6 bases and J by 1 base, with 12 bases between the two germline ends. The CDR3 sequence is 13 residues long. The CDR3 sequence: CSVRRQVQETQYF. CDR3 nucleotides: TGCAGCGTGAGACGACAGGTCCAAGAGACCCAGTACTTC.

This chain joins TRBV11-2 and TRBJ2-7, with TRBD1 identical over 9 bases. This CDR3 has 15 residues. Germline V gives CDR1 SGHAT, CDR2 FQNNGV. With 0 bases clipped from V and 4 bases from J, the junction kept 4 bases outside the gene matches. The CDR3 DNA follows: TGTGCCAGCAGCTTAGAAACAGGGGGCTCGTACGAGCAGTACTTC. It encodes CASSLETGGSYEQYF.

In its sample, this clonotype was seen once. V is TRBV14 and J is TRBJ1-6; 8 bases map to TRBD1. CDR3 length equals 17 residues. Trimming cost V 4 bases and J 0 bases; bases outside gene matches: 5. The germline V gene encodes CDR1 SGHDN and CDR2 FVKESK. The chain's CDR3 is CASSPRQGHSYNSPLHF. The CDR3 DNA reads TGTGCCAGCAGCCCTAGACAGGGGCACTCCTATAATTCACCCCTCCACTTT.

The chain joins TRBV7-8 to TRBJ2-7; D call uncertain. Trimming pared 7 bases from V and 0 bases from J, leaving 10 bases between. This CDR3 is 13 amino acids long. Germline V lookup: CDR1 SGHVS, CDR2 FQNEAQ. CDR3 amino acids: CASTRTSSYEQYF. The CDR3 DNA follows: TGTGCCAGCACTAGAACAAGCTCCTACGAGCAGTACTTC.

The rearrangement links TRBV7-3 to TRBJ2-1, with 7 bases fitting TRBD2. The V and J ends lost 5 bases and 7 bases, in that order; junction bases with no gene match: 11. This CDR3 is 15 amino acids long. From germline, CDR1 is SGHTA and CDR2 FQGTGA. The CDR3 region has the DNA TGTGCCAGCAGCCCAGCGTCAGGACTAGTAAATGAGCAGTTCTTC. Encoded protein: CASSPASGLVNEQFF.

The CDR3: CASRGAGGVREQFF. CDR3 coding DNA: TGTGCCAGCAGGGGAGCGGGAGGGGTTCGTGAGCAGTTCTTC. V is TRBV6-5 and J is TRBJ2-1; the match to TRBD2 covers 10 bases. The CDR3 loop spans 14 amino acids. Germline V gives CDR1 MNHEY, CDR2 SVGAGI. Trimming took 6 bases from V and 9 from J; bases not matched to a gene: 8.

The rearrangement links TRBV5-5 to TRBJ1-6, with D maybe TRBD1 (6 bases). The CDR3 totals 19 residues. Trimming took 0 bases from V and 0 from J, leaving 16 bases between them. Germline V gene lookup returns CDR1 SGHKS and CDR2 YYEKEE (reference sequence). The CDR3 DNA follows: TGTGCCAGCAGCTTGGGAGGGGGGACGGCGAGCTCCTATAATTCACCCCTCCACTTT. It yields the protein CASSLGGGTASSYNSPLHF.

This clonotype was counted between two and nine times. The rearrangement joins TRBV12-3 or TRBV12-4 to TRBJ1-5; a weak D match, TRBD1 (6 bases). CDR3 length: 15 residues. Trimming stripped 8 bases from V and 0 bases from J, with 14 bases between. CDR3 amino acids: CASRKGEGSNQPQHF. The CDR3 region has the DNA TGTGCCAGCCGGAAGGGGGAGGGTAGCAATCAGCCCCAGCATTTT.

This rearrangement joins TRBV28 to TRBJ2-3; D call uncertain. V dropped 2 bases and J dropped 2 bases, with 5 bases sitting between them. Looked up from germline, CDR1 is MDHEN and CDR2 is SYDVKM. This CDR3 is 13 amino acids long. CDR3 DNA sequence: TGTGCCAGCAGTTTAACCGCCACAGATACGCAGTATTTT. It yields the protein CASSLTATDTQYF.

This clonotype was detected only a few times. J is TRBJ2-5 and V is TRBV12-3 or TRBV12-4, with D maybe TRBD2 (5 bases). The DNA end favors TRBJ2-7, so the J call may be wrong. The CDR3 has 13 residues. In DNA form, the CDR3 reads TGTGCCAGCAGTCCCCGAGGGCTCAGCGAGCAGTACTTC. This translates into CASSPRGLSEQYF.

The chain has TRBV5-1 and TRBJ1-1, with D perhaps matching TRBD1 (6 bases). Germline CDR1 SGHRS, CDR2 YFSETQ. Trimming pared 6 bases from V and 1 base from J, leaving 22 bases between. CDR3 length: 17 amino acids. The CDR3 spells CASIDRGAGMGNTEAFF. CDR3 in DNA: TGCGCCAGCATCGACCGGGGGGCGGGGATGGGGAACACTGAAGCTTTCTTT.

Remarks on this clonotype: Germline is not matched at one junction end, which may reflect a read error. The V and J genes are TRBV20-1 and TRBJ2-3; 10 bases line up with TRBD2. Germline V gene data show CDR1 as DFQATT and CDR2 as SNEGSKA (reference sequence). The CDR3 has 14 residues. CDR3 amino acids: CSAPLAGAPDTRYF. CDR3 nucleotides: TGCAGTGCACCTCTAGCGGGAGCCCCAGATACGCGGTATTTT.

The CDR3 region has the DNA TGTGCCAGCAGTGAAGGACAAATGGGTTCAGATACGCAGTATTTT. It codes for CASSEGQMGSDTQYF. The genes are TRBV6-1 and TRBJ2-3; D is unresolved. The CDR3 totals 15 residues. V shed 1 base and J shed 4 bases, with 12 bases lying between them. The germline V gene encodes CDR1 MNHNS and CDR2 SASEGT.

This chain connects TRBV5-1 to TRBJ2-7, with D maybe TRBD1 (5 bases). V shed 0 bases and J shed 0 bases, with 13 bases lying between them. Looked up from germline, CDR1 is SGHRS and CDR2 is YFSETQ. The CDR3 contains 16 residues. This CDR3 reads CASSLVLQAHSYEQYF. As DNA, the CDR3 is TGCGCCAGCAGCTTGGTTTTACAGGCCCACTCCTACGAGCAGTACTTC.

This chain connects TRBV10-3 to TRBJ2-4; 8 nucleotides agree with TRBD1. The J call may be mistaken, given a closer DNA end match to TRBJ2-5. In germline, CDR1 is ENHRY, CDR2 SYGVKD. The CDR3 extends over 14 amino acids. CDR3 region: CAIRGSTTGGTQYF. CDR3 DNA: TGTGCCATCAGGGGATCTACCACAGGGGGGACCCAGTACTTC.

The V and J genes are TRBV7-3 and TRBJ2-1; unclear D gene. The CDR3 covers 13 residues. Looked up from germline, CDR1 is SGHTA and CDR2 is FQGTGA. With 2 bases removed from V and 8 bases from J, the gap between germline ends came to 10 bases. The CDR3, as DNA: TGTGCCAGCAGCTTAGGTTTATCAGATGAGCAGTTCTTC. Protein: CASSLGLSDEQFF.

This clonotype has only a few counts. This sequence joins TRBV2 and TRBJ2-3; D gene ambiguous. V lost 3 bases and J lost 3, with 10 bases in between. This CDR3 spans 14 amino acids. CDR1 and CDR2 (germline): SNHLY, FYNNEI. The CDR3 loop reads CASSDGRVTDTQYF. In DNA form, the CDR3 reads TGTGCCAGCAGTGATGGTAGGGTGACAGATACGCAGTATTTT.

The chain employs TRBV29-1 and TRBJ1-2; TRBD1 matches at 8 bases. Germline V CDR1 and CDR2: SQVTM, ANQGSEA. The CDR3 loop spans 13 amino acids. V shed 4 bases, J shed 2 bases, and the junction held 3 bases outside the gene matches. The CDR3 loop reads CSVGTGPNYGYTF. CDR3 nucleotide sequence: TGCAGCGTTGGGACAGGGCCGAACTATGGCTACACCTTC. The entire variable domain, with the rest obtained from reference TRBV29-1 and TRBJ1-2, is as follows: SAVISQKPSRDICQRGTSLTIQCQVDSQVTMMFWYRQQPGQSLTLIATANQGSEATYESGFVIDKFPISRPNLTFSTLTVSNMSPEDSSIYLCSVGTGPNYGYTFGSGTRLTVV.